The clone carrying this TCR beta chain was detected a few times. V lost 1 base, J lost 9 bases, and 9 bases stayed unmatched. Looked up from germline, CDR1 is LGHNT and CDR2 is FRNRAP. The CDR3 consists of 15 residues. The entry originates in a study of shared T cell receptors in the human thymus. Clones were read by immunoSEQ multiplex PCR, and TCRdb kept only the in-frame ones, dropping some. The repertoire holds some 660,000 clones, with 87% as singletons. Separately, the same data were catalogued under a study of human thymus T cells. As that study records: Highly overlapping thymic repertoires among unrelated individuals were reported in related research.

The V gene is TRBV12-5, the J gene TRBJ2-1; 7 nucleotides agree with TRBD2. The sequence was collected from a boy under two years old with a congenital heart defect. Material for sequencing was thymocytes. The CDR3 nucleotides are TGTGCTAGTGGTTTGGGCGGGAGCGCTACCGGTGAGCAGTTCTTC. Encoded protein: CASGLGGSATGEQFF.